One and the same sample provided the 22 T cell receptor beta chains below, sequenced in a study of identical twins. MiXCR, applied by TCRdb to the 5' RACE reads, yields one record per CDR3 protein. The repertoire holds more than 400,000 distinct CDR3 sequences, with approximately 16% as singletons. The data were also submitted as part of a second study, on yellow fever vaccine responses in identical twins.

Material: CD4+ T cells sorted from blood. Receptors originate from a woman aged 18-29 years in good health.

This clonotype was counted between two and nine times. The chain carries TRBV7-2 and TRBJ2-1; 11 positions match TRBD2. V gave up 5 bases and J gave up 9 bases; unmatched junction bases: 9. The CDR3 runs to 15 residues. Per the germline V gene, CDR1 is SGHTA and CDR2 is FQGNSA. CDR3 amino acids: CASSRTSGSIGEQFF. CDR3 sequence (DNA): TGTGCCAGCAGCCGTACTAGCGGGAGCATCGGTGAGCAGTTCTTC. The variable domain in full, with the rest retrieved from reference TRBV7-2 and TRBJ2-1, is GAGVSQSPSNKVTEKGKDVELRCDPISGHTALYWYRQSLGQGLEFLIYFQGNSAPDKSGLPSDRFSAERTGGSVSTLTIQRTQQEDSAVYLCASSRTSGSIGEQFFGPGTRLTVL.

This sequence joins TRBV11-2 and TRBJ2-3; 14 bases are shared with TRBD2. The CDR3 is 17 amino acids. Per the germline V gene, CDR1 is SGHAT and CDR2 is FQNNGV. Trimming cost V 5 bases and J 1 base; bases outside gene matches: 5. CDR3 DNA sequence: TGTGCCAGCAGCAGGGGACTAGCGGGAGCTGGCACAGATACGCAGTATTTT. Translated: CASSRGLAGAGTDTQYF.

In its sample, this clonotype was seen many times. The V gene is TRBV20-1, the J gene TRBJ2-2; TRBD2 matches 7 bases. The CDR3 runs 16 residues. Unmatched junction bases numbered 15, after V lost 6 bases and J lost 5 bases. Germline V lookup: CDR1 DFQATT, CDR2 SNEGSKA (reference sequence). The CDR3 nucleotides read TGCAGTGCCACTAATCTAGCGGAGAGCCCTACCGGGGAGCTGTTTTTT. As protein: CSATNLAESPTGELFF.

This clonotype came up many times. The chain's CDR3 is CASSLSVSGANVLTF. In DNA form, the CDR3 reads TGTGCCAGCAGTTTATCGGTCTCTGGGGCCAACGTCCTGACTTTC. The V and J genes are TRBV27 and TRBJ2-6; D unresolved. CDR1 is MNHEY, CDR2 SMNVEV, per germline (reference sequence). The CDR3 is 15 residues long. Trimming shortened V by 0 bases and J by 0 bases, and 3 bases separated the two germline ends.

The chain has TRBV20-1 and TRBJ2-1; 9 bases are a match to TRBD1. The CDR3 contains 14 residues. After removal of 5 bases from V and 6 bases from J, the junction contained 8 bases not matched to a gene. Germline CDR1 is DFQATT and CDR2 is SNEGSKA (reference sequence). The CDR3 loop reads CSALRQGGGNEQFF. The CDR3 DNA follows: TGCAGTGCTCTTAGACAGGGGGGAGGCAATGAGCAGTTCTTC.

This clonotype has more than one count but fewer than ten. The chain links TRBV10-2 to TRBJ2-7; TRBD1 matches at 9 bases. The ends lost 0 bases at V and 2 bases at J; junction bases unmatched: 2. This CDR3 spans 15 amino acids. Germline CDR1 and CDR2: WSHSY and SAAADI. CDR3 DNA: TGCGCCAGCAGTGAGTCGGACAGGGGCGCCTACGAGCAGTACGTC. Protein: CASSESDRGAYEQYV.

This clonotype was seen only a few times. The CDR3 region is CASSVQAEFNEQFF. As DNA, the CDR3 is TGTGCCAGCAGCGTTCAAGCAGAGTTCAATGAGCAGTTCTTC. This sequence joins TRBV9 and TRBJ2-1, with D uncertain. This CDR3 comprises 14 residues. Trimming pared 2 bases from V and 6 bases from J, leaving 12 bases between. Germline loops: CDR1 SGDLS, CDR2 YYNGEE. The full variable domain, with the rest looked up from reference TRBV9 and TRBJ2-1, is DSGVTQTPKHLITATGQRVTLRCSPRSGDLSVYWYQQSLDQGLQFLIQYYNGEERAKGNILERFSAQQFPDLHSELNLSSLELGDSALYFCASSVQAEFNEQFFGPGTRLTVL.

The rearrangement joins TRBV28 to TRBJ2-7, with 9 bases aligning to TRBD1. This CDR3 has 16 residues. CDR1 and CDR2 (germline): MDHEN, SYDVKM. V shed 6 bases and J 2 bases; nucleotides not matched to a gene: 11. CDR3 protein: CASRPTGTGKTYEQYF. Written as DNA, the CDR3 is TGTGCCAGCAGACCTACCGGGACAGGGAAAACCTACGAGCAGTACTTC.

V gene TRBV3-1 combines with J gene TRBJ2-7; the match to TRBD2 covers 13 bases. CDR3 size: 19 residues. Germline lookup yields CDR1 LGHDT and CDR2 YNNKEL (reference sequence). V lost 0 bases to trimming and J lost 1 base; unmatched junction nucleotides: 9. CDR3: CASSQDGLAGVVGSYEQYF. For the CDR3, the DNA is TGTGCCAGCAGCCAAGACGGACTAGCGGGAGTAGTCGGGTCCTACGAGCAGTACTTC.

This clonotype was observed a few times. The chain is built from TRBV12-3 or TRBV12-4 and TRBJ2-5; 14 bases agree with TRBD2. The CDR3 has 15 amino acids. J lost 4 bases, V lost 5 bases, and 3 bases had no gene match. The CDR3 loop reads CASSTGTSGRETQYF. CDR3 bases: TGTGCCAGCAGTACGGGGACTAGCGGGAGAGAGACCCAGTACTTC.

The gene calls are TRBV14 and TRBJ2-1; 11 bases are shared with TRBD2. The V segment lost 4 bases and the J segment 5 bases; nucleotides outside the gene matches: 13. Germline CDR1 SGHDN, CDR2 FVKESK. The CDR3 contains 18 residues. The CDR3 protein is CASSPDIGLAGFHNEQFF. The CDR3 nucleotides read TGTGCCAGCAGCCCTGATATCGGACTAGCGGGTTTCCACAATGAGCAGTTCTTC.

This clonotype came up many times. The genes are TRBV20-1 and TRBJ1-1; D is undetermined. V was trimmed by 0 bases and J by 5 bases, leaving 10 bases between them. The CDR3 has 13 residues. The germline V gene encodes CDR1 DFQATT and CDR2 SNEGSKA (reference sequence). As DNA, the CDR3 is TGCAGTGCTAGAGAGCGTGGCCGTACTGAAGCTTTCTTT. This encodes CSARERGRTEAFF.

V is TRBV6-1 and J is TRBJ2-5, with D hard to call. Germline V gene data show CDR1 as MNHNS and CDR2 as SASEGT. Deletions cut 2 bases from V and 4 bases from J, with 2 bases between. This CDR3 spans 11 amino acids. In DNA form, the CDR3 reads TGTGCCAGCAGTGAAATAGAGACCCAGTACTTC. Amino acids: CASSEIETQYF.

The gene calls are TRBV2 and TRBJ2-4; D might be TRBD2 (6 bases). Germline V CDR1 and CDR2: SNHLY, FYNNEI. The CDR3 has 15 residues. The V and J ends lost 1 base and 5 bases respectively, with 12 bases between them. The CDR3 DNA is TGTGCCAGCAGTGAAGGTCCAGCGGGCCAAAACATTCAGTACTTC. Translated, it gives CASSEGPAGQNIQYF.

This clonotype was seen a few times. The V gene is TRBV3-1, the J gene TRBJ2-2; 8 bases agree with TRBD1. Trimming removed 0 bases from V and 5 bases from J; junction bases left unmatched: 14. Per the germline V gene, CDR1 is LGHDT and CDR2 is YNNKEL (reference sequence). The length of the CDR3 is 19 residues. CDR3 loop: CASSQDRPRTGRATGELFF. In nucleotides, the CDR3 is TGTGCCAGCAGCCAAGACCGACCGCGGACAGGGCGGGCGACCGGGGAGCTGTTTTTT.

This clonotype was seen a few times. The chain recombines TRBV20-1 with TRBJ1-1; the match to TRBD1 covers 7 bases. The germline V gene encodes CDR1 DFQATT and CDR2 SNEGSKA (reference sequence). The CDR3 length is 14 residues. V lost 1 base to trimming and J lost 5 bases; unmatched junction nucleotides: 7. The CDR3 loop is CSARGRGQDTEAFF. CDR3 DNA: TGCAGTGCTAGAGGGAGGGGGCAGGATACTGAAGCTTTCTTT.

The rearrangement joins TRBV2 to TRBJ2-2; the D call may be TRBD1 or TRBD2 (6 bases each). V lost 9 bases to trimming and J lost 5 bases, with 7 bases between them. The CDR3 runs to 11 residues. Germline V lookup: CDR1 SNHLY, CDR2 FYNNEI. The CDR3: CARGGTGELFF. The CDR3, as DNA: TGTGCCAGAGGGGGGACCGGGGAGCTGTTTTTT.

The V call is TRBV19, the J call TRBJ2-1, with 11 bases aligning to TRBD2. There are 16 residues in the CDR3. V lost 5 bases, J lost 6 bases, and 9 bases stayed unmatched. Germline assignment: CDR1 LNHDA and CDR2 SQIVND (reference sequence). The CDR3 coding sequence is TGTGCCAGTAGTGCGATACTAGCGGGAGAAGGCAATGAGCAGTTCTTC. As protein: CASSAILAGEGNEQFF.

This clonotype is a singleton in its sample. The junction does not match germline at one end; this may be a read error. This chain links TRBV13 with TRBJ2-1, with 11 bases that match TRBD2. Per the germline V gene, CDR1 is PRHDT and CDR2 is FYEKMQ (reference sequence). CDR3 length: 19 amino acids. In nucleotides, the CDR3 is TGTGCCTGCAGCTGCTTCGGTAGCGGGAGGGGGGAACGGTACAATGAGCAGTTCTTC. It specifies CACSCFGSGRGERYNEQFF.

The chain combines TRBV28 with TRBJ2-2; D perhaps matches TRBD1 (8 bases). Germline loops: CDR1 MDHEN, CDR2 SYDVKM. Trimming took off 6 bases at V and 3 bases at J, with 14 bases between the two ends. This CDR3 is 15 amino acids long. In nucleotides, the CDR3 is TGTGCCAGCAGCACAGGGGGAGGGTACACCGGGGAGCTGTTTTTT. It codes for CASSTGGGYTGELFF.

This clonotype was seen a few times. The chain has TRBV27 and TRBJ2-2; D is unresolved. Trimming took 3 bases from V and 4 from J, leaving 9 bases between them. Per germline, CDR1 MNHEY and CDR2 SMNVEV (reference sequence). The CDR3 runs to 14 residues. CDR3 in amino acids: CASSLVRPTGELFF. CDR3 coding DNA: TGTGCCAGCAGTTTGGTACGGCCCACCGGGGAGCTGTTTTTT.

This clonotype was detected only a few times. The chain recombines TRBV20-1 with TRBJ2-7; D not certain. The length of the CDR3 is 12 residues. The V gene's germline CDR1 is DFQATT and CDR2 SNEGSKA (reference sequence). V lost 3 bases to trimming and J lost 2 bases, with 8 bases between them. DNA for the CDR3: TGCAGTGCTAGCTGGGCGGCCTACGAGCAGTACTTC. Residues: CSASWAAYEQYF.